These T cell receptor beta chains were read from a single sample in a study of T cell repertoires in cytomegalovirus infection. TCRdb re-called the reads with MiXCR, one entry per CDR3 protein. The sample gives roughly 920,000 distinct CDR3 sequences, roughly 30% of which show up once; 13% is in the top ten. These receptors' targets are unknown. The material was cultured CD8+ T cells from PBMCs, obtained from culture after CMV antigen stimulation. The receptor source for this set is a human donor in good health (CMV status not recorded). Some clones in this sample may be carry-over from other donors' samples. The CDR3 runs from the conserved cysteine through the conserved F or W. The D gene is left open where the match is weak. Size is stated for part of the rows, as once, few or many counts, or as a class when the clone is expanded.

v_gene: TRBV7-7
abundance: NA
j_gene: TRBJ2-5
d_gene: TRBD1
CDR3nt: TGTGCTAGCAGCTGGGGACAGGAGGAGACCCAGTACTTC
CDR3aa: CASSWGQEETQYF

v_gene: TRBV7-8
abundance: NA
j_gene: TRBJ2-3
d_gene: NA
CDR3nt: TGTGCCAGCAGCGAGACTCCCGTGTCCTCCGATACGCAGTATTTT
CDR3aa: CASSETPVSSDTQYF

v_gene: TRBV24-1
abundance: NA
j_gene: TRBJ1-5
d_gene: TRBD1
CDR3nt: TGTGCCACCAGTGAATGGACAGGGTCTTATAGCAATCAGCCCCAGCATTTT
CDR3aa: CATSEWTGSYSNQPQHF

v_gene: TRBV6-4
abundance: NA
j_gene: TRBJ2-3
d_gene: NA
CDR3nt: TGTGCCAGCAGTGGTGGGCAGGGCACAGATACGCAGTATTTT
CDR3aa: CASSGGQGTDTQYF

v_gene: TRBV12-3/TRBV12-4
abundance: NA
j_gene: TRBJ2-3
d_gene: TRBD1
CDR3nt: TGTGCCAGCAGCCTTCGGACAGGGGGCTTATTAGATACGCAGTATTTT
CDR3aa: CASSLRTGGLLDTQYF

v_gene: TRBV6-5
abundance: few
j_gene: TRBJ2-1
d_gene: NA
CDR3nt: TGTGCCAGCAGTTACTCAGGAGGTTGGGAGCAGTTCTTC
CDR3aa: CASSYSGGWEQFF

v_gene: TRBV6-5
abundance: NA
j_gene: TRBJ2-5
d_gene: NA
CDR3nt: TGTGCCAGCGCCTGGGCCAACCAAGAGACCCAGTACTTC
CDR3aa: CASAWANQETQYF

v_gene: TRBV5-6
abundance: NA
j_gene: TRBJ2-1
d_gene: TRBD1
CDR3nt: TGTGCCAGCAGCTTGGAGACAGGGGCTAATGAGCAGTTCTTC
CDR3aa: CASSLETGANEQFF

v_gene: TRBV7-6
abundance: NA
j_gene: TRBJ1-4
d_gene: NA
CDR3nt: TGTGCCAGCAGCTCGAACAGGGTAGAAAATGAAAAACTGTTTTTT
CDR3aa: CASSSNRVENEKLFF

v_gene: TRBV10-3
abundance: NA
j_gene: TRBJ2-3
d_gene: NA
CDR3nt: TGTGCCATAGAGGAAGATAGGGGCTCAGATACGCAGTATTTT
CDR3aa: CAIEEDRGSDTQYF

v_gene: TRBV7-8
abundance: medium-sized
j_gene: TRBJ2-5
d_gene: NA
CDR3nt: TGTGCCAGCAGCTCTGAGCTTCAAGAGACCCAGTACTTC
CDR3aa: CASSSELQETQYF

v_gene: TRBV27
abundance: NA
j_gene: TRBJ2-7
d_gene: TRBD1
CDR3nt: TGTGCCAGCAGTCTCTCCGGGACAGAACTTTACGAGCAGTACTTC
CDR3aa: CASSLSGTELYEQYF

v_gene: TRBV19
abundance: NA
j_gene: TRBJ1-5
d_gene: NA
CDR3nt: TGTGCCACCCGGGGTTTGAGGGGCAATCAGCCCCAGCATTTT
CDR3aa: CATRGLRGNQPQHF

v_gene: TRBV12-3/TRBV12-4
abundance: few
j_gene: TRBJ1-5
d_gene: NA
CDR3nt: TGTGCCAGCAGTTTCATCACTCCGGGACATAATTCTGGTAGCAATCAGCCCCAGCATTTT
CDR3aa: CASSFITPGHNSGSNQPQHF

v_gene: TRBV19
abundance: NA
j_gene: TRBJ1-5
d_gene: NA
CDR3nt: TGTGCCAGTAGTATTAAAAGTGTGTACAGGCATTATCAGCCCCAGCATTTT
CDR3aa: CASSIKSVYRHYQPQHF

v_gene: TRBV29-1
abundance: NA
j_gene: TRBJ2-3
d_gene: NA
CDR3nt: TGCAGCGTTGAAGAAGGTGCGGGGCCCCGCACAGATACGCAGTATTTT
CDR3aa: CSVEEGAGPRTDTQYF

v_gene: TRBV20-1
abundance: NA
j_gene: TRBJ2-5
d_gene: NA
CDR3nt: TGCAGTGCTAGCCCCTCCCCAGGGAGCGGTCTCCAAGAGACCCAGTACTTC
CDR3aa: CSASPSPGSGLQETQYF

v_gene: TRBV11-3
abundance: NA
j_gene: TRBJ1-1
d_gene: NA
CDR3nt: TGTGCCAGCAGATACCGACAGGCTCTTTTACTCGAGGACACTGAAGCTTTCTTT
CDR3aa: CASRYRQALLLEDTEAFF

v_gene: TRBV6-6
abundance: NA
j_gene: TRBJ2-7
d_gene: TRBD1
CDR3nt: TGTGCCATCAGGAGGGGGACAGGGAACGAGCAGTACTTC
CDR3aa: CAIRRGTGNEQYF

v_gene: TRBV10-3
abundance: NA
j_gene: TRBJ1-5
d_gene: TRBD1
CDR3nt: TGTGCCATCAGGACAGGGTTTGGTCAGCCCCAGCATTTT
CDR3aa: CAIRTGFGQPQHF

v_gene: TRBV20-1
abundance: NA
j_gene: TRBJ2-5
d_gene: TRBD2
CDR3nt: TGCAGTGCCCCAGAAGGGACTAGCGGGGGGACCCAGTACTTC
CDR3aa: CSAPEGTSGGTQYF

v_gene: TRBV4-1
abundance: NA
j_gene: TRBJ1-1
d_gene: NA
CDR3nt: TGCGCCAGCAGCCAAGACAATCTCTCACCAGTGGAAGCTTTCTTT
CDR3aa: CASSQDNLSPVEAFF

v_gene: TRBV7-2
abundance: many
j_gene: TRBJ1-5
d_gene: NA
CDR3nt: TGTGCCAGCAGCACGGTTAATCAGCCCCAGCATTTT
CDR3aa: CASSTVNQPQHF

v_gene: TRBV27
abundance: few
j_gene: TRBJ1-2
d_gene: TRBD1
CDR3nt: TGTGCCAGCAGTAACGGGGACAGGGTCAGGGCCGAGAATGGCTACACCTTC
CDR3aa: CASSNGDRVRAENGYTF

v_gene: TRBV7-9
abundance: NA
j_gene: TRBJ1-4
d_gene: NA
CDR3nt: TGTGCCAGCAGCAAGGGACGTAGTGGTGAAAAACTGTTTTTT
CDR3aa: CASSKGRSGEKLFF

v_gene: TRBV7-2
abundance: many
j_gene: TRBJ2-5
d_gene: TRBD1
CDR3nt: TGTGCCAGCAGCTCGAGACAGGGTAAATGGGGAGAGACCCAGTACTTC
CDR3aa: CASSSRQGKWGETQYF

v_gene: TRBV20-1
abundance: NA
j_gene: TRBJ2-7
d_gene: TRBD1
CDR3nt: TGCAGTGCTAGAGATGACCTCCGGGACAGGGTAACTGGTGAGCAGTACTTC
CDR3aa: CSARDDLRDRVTGEQYF

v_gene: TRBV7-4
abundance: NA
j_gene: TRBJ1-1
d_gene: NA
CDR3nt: TGTGCCAGCAGGTTGGGGGGCTGGGGCACTGAAGCTTTCTTT
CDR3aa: CASRLGGWGTEAFF

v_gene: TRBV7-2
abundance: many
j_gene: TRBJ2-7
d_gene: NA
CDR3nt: TGTGCCAGCAGCTCCATGGGTGGGCCCCTCTACGAGCAGTACTTC
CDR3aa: CASSSMGGPLYEQYF

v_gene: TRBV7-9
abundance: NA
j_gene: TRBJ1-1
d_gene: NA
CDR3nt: TGTGCCAGCAGCCCAAGGGTGACTAAATGGACCACTGAAGCTTTCTTT
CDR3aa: CASSPRVTKWTTEAFF

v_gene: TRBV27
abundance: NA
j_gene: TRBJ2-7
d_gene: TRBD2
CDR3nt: TGTGCCAGCAGCACCCGGGGGGGGGCGCGGGCCTACGAGCAGTACTTC
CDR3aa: CASSTRGGARAYEQYF

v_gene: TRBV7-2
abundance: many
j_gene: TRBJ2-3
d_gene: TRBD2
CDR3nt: TGTGCCAGCAGCTTTAGCGGGGGGGGCACAGATACGCAGTATTTT
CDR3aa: CASSFSGGGTDTQYF

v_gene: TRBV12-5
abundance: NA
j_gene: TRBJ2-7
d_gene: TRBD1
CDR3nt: TGTGCTAGTGGATTTGGGACAGGGGGCTACGATCAGTACTTC
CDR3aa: CASGFGTGGYDQYF

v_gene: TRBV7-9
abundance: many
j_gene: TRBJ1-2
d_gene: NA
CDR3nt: TGTGCCAGCAGCCGTGGAGAGGGACACTATGGCTACACCTTC
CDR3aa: CASSRGEGHYGYTF

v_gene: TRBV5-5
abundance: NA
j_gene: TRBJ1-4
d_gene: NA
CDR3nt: TGTGCCAGCAGCTTGGTTCACACAGCAACTAATGAAAAACTGTTTTTT
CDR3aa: CASSLVHTATNEKLFF

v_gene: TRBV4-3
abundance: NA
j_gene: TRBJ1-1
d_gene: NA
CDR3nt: TGCGCCAGCAGCCAAGTTGCAGGGCCGATCAACACTGAAGCTTTCTTT
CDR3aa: CASSQVAGPINTEAFF

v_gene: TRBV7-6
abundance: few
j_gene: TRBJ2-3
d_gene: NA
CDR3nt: TGTGCCAGCACCCTCGACCGGGATACAGATACGCAGTATTTT
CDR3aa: CASTLDRDTDTQYF

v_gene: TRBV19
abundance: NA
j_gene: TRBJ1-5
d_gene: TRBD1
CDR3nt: TGTGCCAGTAGTATAGTGCGGGACAGGGTTCAGCCCCAGCATTTT
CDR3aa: CASSIVRDRVQPQHF

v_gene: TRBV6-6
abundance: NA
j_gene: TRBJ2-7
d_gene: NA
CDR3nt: TGTGCCAGCACCGGTTGGGACATGCTTGAGCAGTACTTC
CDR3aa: CASTGWDMLEQYF

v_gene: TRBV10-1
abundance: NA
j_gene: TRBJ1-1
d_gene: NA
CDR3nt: TGCGCCAGCAGTGAAATGTTAGTTCCGGAGTCCACTGAAGCTTTCTTT
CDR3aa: CASSEMLVPESTEAFF

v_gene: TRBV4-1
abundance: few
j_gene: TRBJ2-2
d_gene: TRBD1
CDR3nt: TGCGCCAGCAGCCAAAGGACAGGGGCCGGGGAGCTGTTTTTT
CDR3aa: CASSQRTGAGELFF

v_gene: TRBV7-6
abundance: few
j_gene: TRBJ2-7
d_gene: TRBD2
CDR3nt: TGTGCCAGCGCTGAGCGGGGGCGATACTACGAGCAGTACTTC
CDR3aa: CASAERGRYYEQYF

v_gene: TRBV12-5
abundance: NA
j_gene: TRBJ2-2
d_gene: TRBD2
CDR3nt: TGTGCTAGTGGTTTTGAGCGGGGGGCAACCGGGGAGCTGTTTTTT
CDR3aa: CASGFERGATGELFF

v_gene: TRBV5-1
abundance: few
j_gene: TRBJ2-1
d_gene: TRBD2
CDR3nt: TGCGCCAGCAGCCTGACTAGCGGGGGGGAGAATGAGCAGTTCTTC
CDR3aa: CASSLTSGGENEQFF

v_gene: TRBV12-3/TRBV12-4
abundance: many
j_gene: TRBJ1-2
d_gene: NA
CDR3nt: TGTGCCAGCAGTGGAGCGGGGCTCTATGGCTACACCTTC
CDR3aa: CASSGAGLYGYTF

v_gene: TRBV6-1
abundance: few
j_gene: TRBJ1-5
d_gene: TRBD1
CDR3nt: TGTGCCAGCAGTGAAGACGTAAGGACAGGGGATTGGCAGCCCCAGCATTTT
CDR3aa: CASSEDVRTGDWQPQHF

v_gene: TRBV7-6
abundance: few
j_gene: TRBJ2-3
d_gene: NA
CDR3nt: TGTGCCAGCAGCAGGACAGCCCCCCGCACAGATACGCAGTATTTT
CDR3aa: CASSRTAPRTDTQYF